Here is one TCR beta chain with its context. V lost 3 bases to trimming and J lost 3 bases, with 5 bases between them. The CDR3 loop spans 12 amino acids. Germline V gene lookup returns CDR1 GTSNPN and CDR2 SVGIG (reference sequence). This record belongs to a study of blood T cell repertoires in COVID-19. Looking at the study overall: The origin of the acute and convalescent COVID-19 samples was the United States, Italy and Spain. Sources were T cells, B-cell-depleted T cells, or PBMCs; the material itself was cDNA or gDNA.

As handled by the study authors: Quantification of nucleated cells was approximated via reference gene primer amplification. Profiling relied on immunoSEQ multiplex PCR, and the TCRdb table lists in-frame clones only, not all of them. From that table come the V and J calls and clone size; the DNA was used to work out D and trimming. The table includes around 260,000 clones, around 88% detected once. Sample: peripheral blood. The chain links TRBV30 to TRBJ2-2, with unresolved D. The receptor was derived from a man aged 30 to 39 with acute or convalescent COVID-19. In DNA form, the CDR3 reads TGTGCCTGGAGCCGGGACACCGGGGAGCTGTTTTTT. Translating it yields CAWSRDTGELFF.